The clone carrying this T cell receptor beta chain showed up many times. No antigen is known for it. The data belong to a study of T cells in Graves' hyperthyroidism and ophthalmopathy. Study results and caveats: Among clonotypes expanded in thyroid above 0.001, most were also found in blood.

If no ophthalmopathy progression occurred within 18 months, Graves' hyperthyroidism was stable. Recently diagnosed hyperthyroidism of less than 2 months' duration affected patients aged 18 to 65. Based on clinical symptoms, serum thyroxine and TRAb, thyroid ultrasound and orbital computed tomography, diagnoses were reached. Germline loops: CDR1 SEHNR, CDR2 FQNEAQ (reference sequence). The CDR3 sequence is 17 residues long. The V segment lost 5 bases and the J segment 7 bases; nucleotides outside the gene matches: 20. TCR beta CDR3 regions were amplified from RNA transcripts. TCR CDR3 underwent first-round RT-PCR with the HTBI primer set. TCRdb called the multiplex PCR reads again in MiXCR, with one record for every CDR3 protein. The profile covers about half a million distinct CDR3 sequences, with less than 25% appearing a single time and approximately 26% taken by the ten largest.

The sample comprised blood. The clonotype originates from a man aged 18 to 30 with Graves' hyperthyroidism. V usage is TRBV7-9 and J usage is TRBJ2-7; 7 bases match TRBD2. CDR3 sequence (DNA): TGTGCCAGCAGCCCCCGGGGAGGGCTGGCTTCCAGGCGGGAGCAGTACTTC. It codes for CASSPRGGLASRREQYF.